Reported below is one T cell receptor beta chain. This sample stems from a study of blood T cell repertoires in COVID-19. V was trimmed by 7 bases and J by 1 base, leaving 10 bases between them. The CDR3 is 14 amino acids. The germline CDR1 and CDR2 sequences are SNHLY and FYNNEI. Sequenced by immunoSEQ multiplex PCR; TCRdb stores in-frame clones only, minus some. The sample shows about 16,000 clones, 80% to 90% of them seen only once. The sequencing input was peripheral blood. The clonotype comes from a man older than 75 with acute or convalescent COVID-19. This rearrangement joins TRBV2 to TRBJ1-4; D is possibly TRBD1 (5 bases). Written as DNA, the CDR3 is TGTGCCAGCATACGGCAGGGAACTAATGAAAAACTGTTTTTT. This translates into CASIRQGTNEKLFF.